This TCR beta chain came from a study of blood T cell repertoires in COVID-19. In the study overall: Acute and convalescent COVID-19 samples came from the United States, Italy and Spain. PBMCs, B-cell-depleted T cells, or T cells were the source of the cDNA or gDNA that made up the material.

As handled by the study authors: Reference gene primer amplification yielded estimated nucleated cell counts. Assay: immunoSEQ multiplex PCR; the TCRdb copy retains only in-frame clones and omits some. That table is the source of V, J and clone size, and D and trimming were worked out from the DNA. The table shows approximately 270,000 clones, with about 89% occurring only once. Only a few counts were recorded for this clone. The CDR3 runs to 16 residues. Germline V gene sequence: CDR1 SGHKS, CDR2 YYEKEE (reference sequence). Unmatched junction bases numbered 11, after V lost 4 bases and J lost 2 bases.

This sequence joins TRBV5-5 and TRBJ2-5; 7 bases align to TRBD2. The sequenced sample was peripheral blood. The TCR comes from a man aged 35 to 55 with active or convalescent COVID-19. CDR3 sequence: CASSPLLGGGQETQYF. DNA of the CDR3: TGTGCCAGCAGCCCTCTTCTGGGGGGGGGTCAAGAGACCCAGTACTTC.